This is a list of T cell receptor beta chains from one sample in a study of CD8+ T cells in alopecia areata. The assay was immunoSEQ multiplex PCR, and TCRdb's table has in-frame clones only and misses some. The profile shows 160,000 or so clones, roughly 65% of them singletons. This specimen was CD4+ T cells sorted from blood, taken at week 4, from a patient treated with tofacitinib. The receptors derive from a human donor with alopecia areata. Each CDR3 is given with its conserved first and last residue. Each record gives: J gene, clone size, V gene, D gene, CDR3 protein, CDR3 DNA. D genes are given only for firm matches. Some rows mark clone size as missing; the rest say once, few, many or name a class of expanded clone.

TRBJ2-3 | - | TRBV18 | TRBD1 | CASGRQGGTDTQYF | TGTGCCAGCGGGCGACAGGGCGGCACAGATACGCAGTATTTT
TRBJ2-1 | few | TRBV2 | - | CASSEVAFSSYNEQFF | TGTGCCAGCAGTGAAGTGGCTTTTAGCTCCTACAATGAGCAGTTCTTC
TRBJ1-2 | - | TRBV29-1 | - | CSVGGSSGGYTF | TGCAGCGTTGGGGGGTCTTCGGGTGGCTACACCTTC
TRBJ2-7 | - | TRBV2 | - | CASRLRDGLHEQYF | TGTGCCAGCAGACTCCGGGACGGTCTCCATGAGCAGTACTTC
TRBJ2-5 | - | TRBV7-3 | TRBD1 | CASSQTGGGETQYF | TGTGCCAGCAGCCAGACAGGGGGCGGAGAGACCCAGTACTTC
TRBJ2-3 | - | TRBV6-5 | - | CASSYSRAGGTQYF | TGTGCCAGCAGTTACTCGAGAGCCGGAGGTACGCAGTATTTT
TRBJ2-1 | - | TRBV5-4 | TRBD2 | CASSVPDWGRGGNEQFF | TGTGCCAGCAGCGTCCCCGACTGGGGCCGGGGGGGCAATGAGCAGTTCTTC
TRBJ2-5 | - | TRBV29-1 | - | CSVEGLLVETQYF | TGCAGCGTTGAAGGACTCTTGGTGGAGACCCAGTACTTC
TRBJ1-1 | few | TRBV19 | - | CASSALVNTEAFF | TGTGCCAGTAGTGCCTTGGTCAACACTGAAGCTTTCTTT
TRBJ1-1 | few | TRBV29-1 | TRBD1 | CSVWDSTAFF | TGCAGCGTCTGGGACAGTACAGCTTTCTTT
TRBJ2-7 | - | TRBV5-6 | - | CASTPRLRLDSYEQYF | TGTGCCAGCACCCCCCGACTGCGACTGGACTCCTACGAGCAGTACTTC
TRBJ2-3 | - | TRBV30 | - | CAWSRTVSYTDTQYF | TGTGCCTGGAGTCGAACAGTTTCCTACACAGATACGCAGTATTTT
TRBJ1-1 | - | TRBV4-2 | TRBD1 | CASSARTGSITEAFF | TGTGCCAGCAGCGCCCGGACAGGAAGTATCACTGAAGCTTTCTTT
TRBJ2-5 | once | TRBV30 | - | CAWSVVARGETQYF | TGTGCCTGGAGTGTAGTCGCTCGGGGGGAGACCCAGTACTTC
TRBJ2-7 | - | TRBV5-4 | - | CASSLGLPTSYEQYF | TGTGCCAGCAGCTTGGGACTACCCACATCCTACGAGCAGTACTTC
TRBJ2-6 | few | TRBV4-2 | - | CASSRRRGSGANVLTF | TGTGCCAGCAGCCGCAGGCGGGGATCTGGGGCCAACGTCCTGACTTTC
TRBJ2-1 | few | TRBV4-2 | - | CASSQRGGVPPNEQFF | TGTGCCAGCAGCCAACGCGGCGGGGTTCCCCCCAATGAGCAGTTCTTC
TRBJ2-3 | - | TRBV5-1 | - | CASSLEGTDTQYF | TGCGCCAGCAGCTTGGAAGGCACAGATACGCAGTATTTT
TRBJ2-1 | - | TRBV7-2 | TRBD2 | CASSPRLAGDTRREQFF | TGTGCCAGCAGCCCCAGGCTAGCGGGGGACACTCGTCGGGAGCAGTTCTTC
TRBJ2-4 | - | TRBV30 | - | CAWIHGAKNIQYF | TGTGCCTGGATACACGGAGCCAAAAACATTCAGTACTTC
TRBJ2-5 | - | TRBV30 | - | CAWTPAGQETQYF | TGTGCCTGGACCCCAGCAGGCCAAGAGACCCAGTACTTC
TRBJ1-6 | - | TRBV4-2 | - | CASSQGGNSPLHF | TGTGCCAGCAGCCAGGGGGGGAATTCACCCCTCCACTTT
TRBJ1-2 | - | TRBV29-1 | - | CSVDGGGYTF | TGCAGCGTTGACGGGGGTGGCTACACCTTC
TRBJ1-5 | - | TRBV2 | - | CASSAGISRSQPQHF | TGTGCCAGCAGCGCGGGGATTAGTAGGAGTCAGCCCCAGCATTTT
TRBJ1-6 | - | TRBV2 | - | CASSEDRAYDSPLHF | TGTGCCAGCAGTGAAGACAGAGCCTATGATTCACCCCTCCACTTT
TRBJ2-1 | - | TRBV10-3 | - | CAISESRQAQTAYNEQFF | TGTGCCATCAGTGAGTCCCGACAGGCCCAGACGGCCTACAATGAGCAGTTCTTC
TRBJ1-2 | - | TRBV9 | - | CASSVVSAGYGYTF | TGTGCCAGCAGCGTAGTATCGGCAGGCTATGGCTACACCTTC
TRBJ2-5 | few | TRBV7-9 | - | CASSFKETQYF | TGTGCCAGCAGCTTTAAAGAGACCCAGTACTTC
TRBJ1-1 | - | TRBV11-2 | - | CASSLAPVRFTEAFF | TGTGCCAGCAGCTTAGCTCCAGTAAGGTTCACTGAAGCTTTCTTT
TRBJ2-3 | - | TRBV29-1 | TRBD1 | CSLGGHADTQYF | TGCAGCCTAGGGGGCCACGCAGATACGCAGTATTTT
TRBJ2-7 | - | TRBV7-2 | - | CASSLDGTDSSYEQYF | TGTGCCAGCAGCTTAGACGGGACCGATTCTTCCTACGAGCAGTACTTC
TRBJ2-3 | - | TRBV30 | TRBD2 | CAWSVRRGGKDTQYF | TGTGCCTGGAGTGTACGGCGGGGGGGCAAAGATACGCAGTATTTT
TRBJ1-6 | - | TRBV30 | TRBD1 | CAWIQPGTGVGSPLHF | TGTGCCTGGATCCAGCCGGGGACAGGGGTAGGTTCACCCCTCCACTTT
TRBJ1-1 | once | TRBV30 | - | CAWIGQMNTEAFF | TGTGCCTGGATTGGACAGATGAACACTGAAGCTTTCTTT
TRBJ1-5 | few | TRBV2 | - | CASSGAGRNQPQHF | TGTGCCAGCAGCGGGGCGGGACGGAATCAGCCCCAGCATTTT
TRBJ2-1 | - | TRBV29-1 | - | CSVFSRGAGGSYNEQFF | TGCAGCGTTTTCTCTAGGGGGGCCGGGGGCTCCTACAATGAGCAGTTCTTC
TRBJ1-2 | - | TRBV18 | - | CASSPLAGLVANYGYTF | TGTGCCAGCTCACCATTGGCAGGATTAGTAGCTAACTATGGCTACACCTTC
TRBJ2-2 | - | TRBV15 | TRBD1 | CATSRVGTGLTGELFF | TGTGCCACCAGCAGAGTGGGGACAGGCCTCACCGGGGAGCTGTTTTTT
TRBJ2-1 | few | TRBV2 | - | CASRPGSSYNEQFF | TGTGCCAGCAGGCCTGGCTCCTCTTACAATGAGCAGTTCTTC
TRBJ1-4 | - | TRBV29-1 | - | CSVGWGNEKLFF | TGCAGCGTGGGGTGGGGTAATGAAAAACTGTTTTTT
TRBJ1-5 | - | TRBV27 | - | CASSLSWQRNQPQHF | TGTGCCAGCAGCCTTAGCTGGCAGAGAAATCAGCCCCAGCATTTT
TRBJ2-1 | - | TRBV30 | - | CAFYYFNEQFF | TGTGCGTTTTACTACTTCAATGAGCAGTTCTTC
TRBJ1-5 | once | TRBV30 | - | CAWSADSRVGYQPQHF | TGTGCCTGGAGTGCGGACTCCAGGGTAGGTTATCAGCCCCAGCATTTT
TRBJ1-5 | few | TRBV6-5 | TRBD1 | CASSWTGGQDQPQHF | TGTGCCAGCAGTTGGACAGGGGGGCAAGACCAGCCCCAGCATTTT
TRBJ2-3 | - | TRBV9 | - | CASSVADTQYF | TGTGCCAGCAGCGTAGCGGATACGCAGTATTTT
TRBJ1-6 | - | TRBV29-1 | - | CSAHPHNSPLHF | TGCAGCGCCCACCCTCATAATTCACCCCTCCACTTT
TRBJ1-1 | - | TRBV25-1 | - | CASSEPGVGLNTEAFF | TGTGCCAGCAGTGAACCCGGCGTGGGGCTGAACACTGAAGCTTTCTTT
TRBJ2-7 | - | TRBV29-1 | TRBD2 | CSVEQRGLPYEQYF | TGCAGCGTAGAACAGCGGGGGCTCCCCTACGAGCAGTACTTC
TRBJ1-2 | - | TRBV19 | - | CASSWTLGGGYTF | TGTGCCAGTAGCTGGACCTTAGGGGGTGGCTACACCTTC
TRBJ2-6 | - | TRBV27 | - | CASSLGGFGANVLTF | TGTGCCAGCAGTTTAGGAGGGTTCGGGGCCAACGTCCTGACTTTC
TRBJ1-5 | - | TRBV30 | - | CAWSVPGVQPQHF | TGTGCCTGGAGTGTACCCGGGGTTCAGCCCCAGCATTTT
TRBJ1-3 | once | TRBV27 | - | CASSFTGDSGNTIYF | TGTGCCAGCAGTTTTACAGGAGACTCTGGAAACACCATATATTTT
TRBJ2-5 | - | TRBV29-1 | - | CSVDENRWGGETQYF | TGCAGCGTTGATGAGAACAGGTGGGGCGGAGAGACCCAGTACTTC
TRBJ1-1 | - | TRBV30 | TRBD1 | CAWSTGVMAEAFF | TGTGCCTGGAGTACAGGGGTGATGGCTGAAGCTTTCTTT
TRBJ2-1 | - | TRBV5-1 | TRBD1 | CASSTGGSYNEQFF | TGCGCCAGCTCGACAGGGGGCTCCTACAATGAGCAGTTCTTC
TRBJ1-6 | few | TRBV29-1 | - | CSVELGRGSPLHF | TGCAGCGTTGAACTGGGGCGGGGTTCACCCCTCCACTTT
TRBJ1-2 | - | TRBV5-1 | TRBD1 | CASSLAQGAGYGYTF | TGCGCCAGCAGCTTGGCCCAGGGGGCAGGGTATGGCTACACCTTC
TRBJ1-5 | - | TRBV29-1 | TRBD1 | CSASQGIEQPQHF | TGCAGCGCGTCACAGGGGATCGAGCAGCCCCAGCATTTT
TRBJ2-1 | few | TRBV7-9 | TRBD2 | CASSTTFSGASYNEQFF | TGTGCCAGCAGTACGACTTTTAGCGGGGCCTCCTACAATGAGCAGTTCTTC
TRBJ2-7 | - | TRBV10-3 | - | CAAATQPSYEQYF | TGTGCCGCCGCGACGCAGCCCTCCTACGAGCAGTACTTC